This T cell receptor beta chain was profiled in a study of human T cells and chemical hapten exposure. This clonotype was recorded a few times. Indicated time point: patch test 3, about 24 weeks after DPC sensitization. Treatment indicated: therapeutic diphenylcyclopropenone sensitization with weekly scalp DPC. Unfractionated whole blood yielded total RNA. TCRdb fed the RACE reads into MiXCR, producing one record per CDR3 protein. The repertoire holds around 130,000 distinct CDR3 sequences, with approximately 10% as singletons. V was cut by 2 bases and J by 7 bases, with 11 bases left in between. This CDR3 has 14 residues.

This rearrangement joins TRBV12-3 or TRBV12-4 to TRBJ1-4, with D perhaps matching TRBD1 (6 bases). Sequencing was performed on whole blood, taken in connection with sensitization to the hapten diphenylcyclopropenone (DPC). This receptor was identified in a woman aged 45-65 years with alopecia areata. Some clones in this sample may be carry-over from other donors' samples. CDR3 nucleotides: TGTGCCAGCAGTTTATCCGGGGGCGGTGAAAAACTGTTTTTT. Residues: CASSLSGGGEKLFF.